This TCR beta chain derives from a study of shared clonotypes between healthy human individuals. Sequencing was performed with immunoSEQ multiplex PCR; in TCRdb, only in-frame clones are kept and a portion is missing. Of roughly 700,000 clones listed, around 72% are singletons. The CDR3 consists of 14 residues. J was trimmed by 6 bases and V by 4 bases; bases with no gene match: 4. Germline assignment: CDR1 LNHDA and CDR2 SQIVND (reference sequence). Sequencing input: memory CD4+ T cells sorted from blood. The sample's subset: CD45RA-negative fraction. This receptor was obtained from a woman in her twenties or thirties in good health. This chain joins TRBV19 and TRBJ1-5; 9 nucleotides agree with TRBD1. In DNA form, the CDR3 reads TGTGCCAGTAGTACAGGACAGGGGAGTCAGCCCCAGCATTTT. Translating gives CASSTGQGSQPQHF.